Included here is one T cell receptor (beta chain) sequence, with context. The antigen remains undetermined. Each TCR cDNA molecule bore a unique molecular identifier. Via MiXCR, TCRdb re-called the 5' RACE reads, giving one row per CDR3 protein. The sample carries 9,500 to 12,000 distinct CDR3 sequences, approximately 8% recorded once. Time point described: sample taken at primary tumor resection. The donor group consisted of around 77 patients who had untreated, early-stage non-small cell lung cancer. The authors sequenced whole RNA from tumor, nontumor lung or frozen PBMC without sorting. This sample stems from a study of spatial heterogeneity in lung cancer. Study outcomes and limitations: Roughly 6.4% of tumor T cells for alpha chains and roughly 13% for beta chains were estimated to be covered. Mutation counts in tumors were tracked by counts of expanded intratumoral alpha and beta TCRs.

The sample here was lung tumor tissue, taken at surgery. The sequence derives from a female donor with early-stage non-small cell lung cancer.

This CDR3 is CASSLWSNSGGTEAFF. The CDR3 DNA reads TGTGCCAGCAGCTTGTGGTCAAATTCAGGGGGCACTGAAGCTTTCTTT. The chain has TRBV5-6 and TRBJ1-1; 7 nucleotides line up with TRBD1. CDR1 is SGHDT and CDR2 is YYEEEE in the germline V gene. The CDR3 has 16 residues. After removal of 1 base from V and 4 bases from J, the junction contained 10 bases not matched to a gene.